This T cell receptor (beta chain) was recorded in a study of identical twins. Notes on the study in general: With abundant cord blood beta clonotypes, insertions were fewer; memory repertoires showed no such pattern. Among out-of-frame alpha sequences shared by twins, low generation probability occurred in excess.

Template switching introduced a universal primer site, and the cDNA bore unique molecular identifiers. TCRdb processed the 5' RACE reads anew with MiXCR; each CDR3 protein has one entry. The table shows 1.5 million or so distinct CDR3 sequences, with 32% occurring only once. In germline, CDR1 is SGHKS, CDR2 YYEKEE (reference sequence). This CDR3 has 17 amino acids. Germline trimming cut 5 bases from V and 2 bases from J; bases unmatched to any gene: 11. Regarding this clonotype: What it recognizes is unknown.

Sequenced material: cord blood. This chain joins TRBV5-5 and TRBJ1-2; 11 bases agree with TRBD1. This receptor was taken from a newborn girl in good health. CDR3 DNA sequence: TGTGCCAGCAGGCTTCGGACAGGGGGCAATGGGAACTATGGCTACACCTTC. Translating gives CASRLRTGGNGNYGYTF.